These 15 T cell receptor beta chains share one sample of origin, sequenced in a study of T-cell reconstitution after alpha-beta-depleted transplantation in children. During its preparation, the TCRbeta library received unique molecular identifiers. TCRdb called the PCR reads again in MiXCR, with one record for every CDR3 protein. The data hold some 530,000 distinct CDR3 sequences, with around 12% observed a single time. The sample was PBMCs from the stem cell graft donor, taken from the stem cell graft. The receptor source for this set is a human donor who donated a stem cell graft to a child with combined immunodeficiency.

This clonotype was seen more than once but under ten times. This chain joins TRBV7-2 and TRBJ2-3; D remains unclear. CDR3 length: 14 residues. From germline, CDR1 is SGHTA and CDR2 FQGNSA. Trimming pared 5 bases from V and 0 bases from J, leaving 9 bases between. The CDR3 region is CASSPVRSTDTQYF. The DNA of the CDR3 is TGTGCCAGCAGCCCGGTGCGCAGCACAGATACGCAGTATTTT.

The chain combines TRBV12-3 or TRBV12-4 with TRBJ1-2, with TRBD1 identical over 10 bases. This CDR3 contains 15 residues. Trimming took 4 bases from V and 5 from J; bases not matched to a gene: 7. This CDR3 is CASSSRTGGGYGYTF. The CDR3 nucleotides are TGTGCCAGCAGTTCCAGGACAGGGGGGGGGTATGGCTACACCTTC.

This clonotype was picked up a small number of times. The genes are TRBV10-3 and TRBJ2-7; 8 nucleotides match TRBD1. Germline assignment: CDR1 ENHRY and CDR2 SYGVKD. V dropped 2 bases and J dropped 0; count of bases not matched to a gene: 3. The CDR3 consists of 15 residues. The CDR3 region has the DNA TGTGCCATCAGTGAGGAGGACAGGGCCTCCTACGAGCAGTACTTC. This translates into CAISEEDRASYEQYF.

This clonotype has ten or more counts. A read error may produce the germline difference seen at one junction end. The chain couples TRBV5-1 to TRBJ2-5, with 7 bases identical to TRBD1. From germline, CDR1 is SGHRS and CDR2 YFSETQ. CDR3 length: 10 amino acids. CDR3 amino acids: CASRGETQYF. The CDR3 DNA follows: TGTGCCAGCAGGGGGGAGACCCAGTACTTC.

The sample holds many counts of this clonotype. The chain couples TRBV20-1 to TRBJ2-1, with a possible D match to TRBD1 (6 bases). This CDR3 has 14 residues. Deletions cut 3 bases from V and 8 bases from J, with 17 bases between. The germline V gene has CDR1 DFQATT and CDR2 SNEGSKA (reference sequence). CDR3 sequence (DNA): TGCAGTGCTAGCAGTGGCAGGGGTATCGATGAGCAGTTCTTC. Translated, it gives CSASSGRGIDEQFF.

This clonotype was recorded a few times. The chain has TRBV15 and TRBJ2-5; D is unclear. The CDR3 covers 13 residues. V was shortened by 1 base and J by 11 bases, with 14 bases between the two germline ends. In germline, CDR1 is LNHNV, CDR2 YYDKDF (reference sequence). The DNA for the CDR3 is TGTGCCACCAGCAGAGTTATGGCGGCCGGTCAGTACTTC. This codes for CATSRVMAAGQYF. The entire variable domain, with the rest obtained from reference TRBV15 and TRBJ2-5, is as follows: DAMVIQNPRYQVTQFGKPVTLSCSQTLNHNVMYWYQQKSSQAPKLLFHYYDKDFNNEADTPDNFQSRRPNTSFCFLDIRSPGLGDTAMYLCATSRVMAAGQYFGPGTRLLVL.

This clonotype was detected ten times or more. The gene calls are TRBV6-2 or TRBV6-3 and TRBJ2-5; 7 nucleotides agree with TRBD1. Germline assignment: CDR1 MNHEY and CDR2 SVGEGT. V was clipped by 6 bases and J by 7 bases; unmatched bases: 8. CDR3 length equals 13 residues. The CDR3 bases are TGTGCCAGCAGACCTAAGACAGGGTGGACCCAGTACTTC. It specifies CASRPKTGWTQYF.

This clonotype was picked up a small number of times. V gene TRBV7-9 combines with J gene TRBJ2-1, with a tentative D call TRBD1 (6 bases). The CDR3 is made up of 15 amino acids. Trimming stripped 5 bases from V and 5 bases from J, with 16 bases between. Germline V gene data show CDR1 as SEHNR and CDR2 as FQNEAQ (reference sequence). CDR3 sequence: CASSAGVPRDNEQFF. The CDR3 bases are TGTGCCAGCAGCGCAGGGGTTCCTAGGGACAATGAGCAGTTCTTC.

CDR3 residues: CASSNTGNLYEQYF. The CDR3 region has the DNA TGTGCCAGCAGTAATACAGGGAACTTATACGAGCAGTACTTC. The chain has TRBV27 and TRBJ2-7; D is perhaps TRBD1 (6 bases). The CDR3 totals 14 residues. Trimming stripped 5 bases from V and 4 bases from J, with 15 bases between. In germline, CDR1 is MNHEY, CDR2 SMNVEV (reference sequence).

This rearrangement joins TRBV30 to TRBJ2-3, with TRBD2 identical over 7 bases. The CDR3 sequence is 16 residues long. The J segment lost 1 base and the V segment lost 6 bases, leaving 13 bases of the junction unmatched. Germline V gene sequence: CDR1 GTSNPN, CDR2 SVGIG (reference sequence). In DNA form, the CDR3 reads TGTGCCTGTTGGACCGTGGGGGGAGGGGGCACAGATACGCAGTATTTT. Translated, it gives CACWTVGGGGTDTQYF.

This clonotype was counted a few times. The chain couples TRBV24-1 to TRBJ2-7; D is ambiguous. Germline loops: CDR1 KGHDR, CDR2 SFDVKD. This CDR3 is 12 amino acids long. V shed 8 bases and J shed 5 bases, with 12 bases lying between them. The CDR3 region has the DNA TGTGCCACCACCCCCTCGATTGACGAGCAGTACTTC. As protein: CATTPSIDEQYF.

This clonotype was picked up a small number of times. The V call is TRBV9, the J call TRBJ2-2; D might be TRBD1 (5 bases). Between the trimmed V and J ends, which lost 1 base and 1 base, there was a span of 8 bases. From germline, CDR1 is SGDLS and CDR2 YYNGEE. The CDR3 spans 15 residues. The CDR3, as DNA: TGTGCCAGCAGCGTATCAGGGAAGAACACCGGGGAGCTGTTTTTT. It translates to CASSVSGKNTGELFF.

V and J are TRBV10-3 and TRBJ2-3; 13 nucleotides match TRBD2. The CDR3 loop spans 16 amino acids. Germline assignment: CDR1 ENHRY and CDR2 SYGVKD. V lost 5 bases, J lost 1 base, and 3 bases stayed unmatched. CDR3 sequence (DNA): TGTGCCATCAGTCGGACTAGCGGGGGTGGCACAGATACGCAGTATTTT. It encodes CAISRTSGGGTDTQYF.

This clonotype was detected a few times. The CDR3 bases are TGTGCCACCTTAGCGGGGCGCACAGATACGCAGTATTTT. It specifies CATLAGRTDTQYF. V is TRBV27 and J is TRBJ2-3, with 8 bases aligning to TRBD2. V gave up 10 bases and J gave up 1 base; unmatched junction bases: 4. CDR1 is MNHEY and CDR2 is SMNVEV in the germline V gene (reference sequence). This CDR3 contains 13 residues.

V gene TRBV30 combines with J gene TRBJ2-3, with D possibly TRBD2 on 5 matching bases. V was trimmed by 2 bases and J by 6 bases, leaving 15 bases between them. The CDR3 runs 14 residues. Germline CDR1 is GTSNPN and CDR2 is SVGIG (reference sequence). CDR3 coding DNA: TGTGCCTGGAGTTCACGGGGTCCCTCGGATACGCAGTATTTT. This sequence encodes CAWSSRGPSDTQYF.